This entry lists 3 T cell receptor beta chains sequenced from one sample in a study of shared clonotypes between healthy human individuals. Only in-frame clones appear in the TCRdb table, and some are missing; sequencing was by immunoSEQ multiplex PCR. The table shows 2 million to 2.5 million clones, with around 92% occurring only once. The sequenced sample was naive CD4+ T cells from PBMCs. Regarding subset: CD45RA+ positively selected. The receptors originated from a man younger than 35 in good health. Some clones in this sample may be carry-over from other donors' samples.

The chain uses TRBV28 and TRBJ1-5; D may be TRBD1 (6 bases). Germline V lookup: CDR1 MDHEN, CDR2 SYDVKM. This CDR3 contains 15 residues. V dropped 3 bases and J dropped 11 bases, with 20 bases sitting between them. The DNA of the CDR3 is TGTGCCAGCAGTTTCCCGGACAGCCGCGGGCGGGCCCAGCATTTT. Translating it yields CASSFPDSRGRAQHF.

The chain uses TRBV5-4 and TRBJ2-5; 7 nucleotides agree with TRBD2. CDR1 and CDR2 from the germline V gene are SGHNT and YYREEE (reference sequence). The CDR3 has 16 amino acids. V shed 1 base and J 5 bases; nucleotides not matched to a gene: 11. This CDR3 is CASSLKRGSGPETQYF. The CDR3 region has the DNA TGTGCCAGCAGCTTGAAGAGAGGTAGCGGGCCTGAGACCCAGTACTTC.

The chain joins TRBV25-1 to TRBJ1-1, with D hard to call. With 2 bases removed from V and 2 bases from J, the gap between germline ends came to 12 bases. Germline V lookup: CDR1 MGHDK, CDR2 SYGVNS. The CDR3 consists of 15 residues. The CDR3 sequence: CASSERPVGNTEAFF. In DNA, the CDR3 is TGTGCCAGCAGTGAACGCCCCGTGGGCAACACTGAAGCTTTCTTT.